This T cell receptor beta chain was recorded in a study of identical twins. General observations from the study: Out-of-frame beta chain sequences displayed weaker excess sharing between twins.

This clonotype was found a few times. The antigen is unknown. CDR1 is SEHNR, CDR2 FQNEAQ, per germline (reference sequence). The CDR3 is 12 residues long. Trimming removed 11 bases at V and 6 bases at J, with 13 bases between. A template switching step contributed a universal primer site, while unique molecular identifiers were present in the cDNA. TCRdb called the 5' RACE reads again in MiXCR, with one record for every CDR3 protein. The sample lists some 660,000 distinct CDR3 sequences; 8.5% to 9.5% were seen once. The data also belong to a second study, concerning yellow fever vaccine responses in identical twins. Per that paper: Among the twins, the vaccine T cell response reportedly seemed partly convergent and partly personalized.

Sequencing input: PBMCs. This TCR came from a woman under 30 in good health. The V gene is TRBV7-9, the J gene TRBJ2-2; maybe TRBD2 (5 bases). The CDR3 protein is CAPAGVPGELFF. The CDR3 DNA is TGTGCCCCCGCGGGCGTGCCCGGGGAGCTGTTTTTT. Full variable domain (outside the CDR3, taken from reference TRBV7-9 and TRBJ2-2): DTGVSQNPRHKITKRGQNVTFRCDPISEHNRLYWYRQTLGQGPEFLTYFQNEAQLEKSRLLSDRFSAERPKGSFSTLEIQRTEQGDSAMYLCAPAGVPGELFFGEGSRLTVL.